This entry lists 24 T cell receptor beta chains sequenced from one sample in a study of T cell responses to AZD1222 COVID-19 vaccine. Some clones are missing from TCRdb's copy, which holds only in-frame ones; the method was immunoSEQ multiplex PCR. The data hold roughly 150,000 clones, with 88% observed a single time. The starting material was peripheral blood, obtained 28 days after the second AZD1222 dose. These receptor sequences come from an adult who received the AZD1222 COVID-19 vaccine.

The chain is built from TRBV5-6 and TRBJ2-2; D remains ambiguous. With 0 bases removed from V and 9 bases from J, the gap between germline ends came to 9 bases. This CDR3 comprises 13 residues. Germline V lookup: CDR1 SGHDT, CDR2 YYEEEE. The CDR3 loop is CASSLGTPRELFF. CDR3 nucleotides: TGTGCCAGCAGCTTGGGAACCCCCCGGGAGCTGTTTTTT.

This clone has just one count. The chain's CDR3 is CASRHHGSFEKLFF. As DNA, the CDR3 is TGTGCCAGTAGGCATCATGGGTCGTTTGAAAAACTGTTTTTT. This rearrangement joins TRBV19 to TRBJ1-4; D not certain. The CDR3 runs 14 residues. The germline V gene has CDR1 LNHDA and CDR2 SQIVND (reference sequence). Trimming took off 6 bases at V and 7 bases at J, with 15 bases between the two ends. The full variable domain, its missing parts supplied by reference TRBV19 and TRBJ1-4, is DGGITQSPKYLFRKEGQNVTLSCEQNLNHDAMYWYRQDPGQGLRLIYYSQIVNDFQKGDIAEGYSVSREKKESFPLTVTSAQKNPTAFYLCASRHHGSFEKLFFGSGTQLSVL.

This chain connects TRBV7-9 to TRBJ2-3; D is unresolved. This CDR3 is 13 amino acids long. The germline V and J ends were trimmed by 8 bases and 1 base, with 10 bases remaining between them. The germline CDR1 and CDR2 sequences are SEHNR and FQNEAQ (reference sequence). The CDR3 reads CASSKLGTDTQYF. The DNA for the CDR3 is TGTGCCAGCTCAAAATTGGGCACAGATACGCAGTATTTT.

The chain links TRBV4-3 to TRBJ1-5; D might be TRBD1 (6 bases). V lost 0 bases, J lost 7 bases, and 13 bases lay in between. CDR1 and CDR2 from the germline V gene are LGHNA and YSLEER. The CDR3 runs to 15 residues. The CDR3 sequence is CASSQDRGRGQPQHF. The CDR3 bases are TGCGCCAGCAGCCAAGATAGGGGGAGGGGACAGCCCCAGCATTTT.

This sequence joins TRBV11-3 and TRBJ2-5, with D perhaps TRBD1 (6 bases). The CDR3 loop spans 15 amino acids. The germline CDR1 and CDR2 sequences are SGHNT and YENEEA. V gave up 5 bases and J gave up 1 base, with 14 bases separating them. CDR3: CASSISGQSQETQYF. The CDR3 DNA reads TGTGCCAGCAGCATAAGCGGACAGAGCCAAGAGACCCAGTACTTC.

The DNA for the CDR3 is TGTGCCAGCAATACCCTGGGACGCCGCCAAGAGACCCAGTACTTC. Its protein is CASNTLGRRQETQYF. The rearrangement links TRBV2 to TRBJ2-5; perhaps D is TRBD1 or TRBD2 (5 bases each). Trimming cost V 7 bases and J 1 base, with 16 bases left between them. The CDR3 is made up of 15 amino acids. Looked up from germline, CDR1 is SNHLY and CDR2 is FYNNEI. The entire variable domain, with the rest obtained from reference TRBV2 and TRBJ2-5, is as follows: EPEVTQTPSHQVTQMGQEVILRCVPISNHLYFYWYRQILGQKVEFLVSFYNNEISEKSEIFDDQFSVERPDGSNFTLKIRSTKLEDSAMYFCASNTLGRRQETQYFGPGTRLLVL.

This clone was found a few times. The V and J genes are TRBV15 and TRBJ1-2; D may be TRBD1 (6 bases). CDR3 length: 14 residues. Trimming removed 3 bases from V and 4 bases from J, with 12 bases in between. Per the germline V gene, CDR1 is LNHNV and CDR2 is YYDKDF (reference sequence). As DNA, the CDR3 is TGTGCCACCAGCAGGCAGGGGCCCCCCTATGGCTACACCTTC. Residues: CATSRQGPPYGYTF.

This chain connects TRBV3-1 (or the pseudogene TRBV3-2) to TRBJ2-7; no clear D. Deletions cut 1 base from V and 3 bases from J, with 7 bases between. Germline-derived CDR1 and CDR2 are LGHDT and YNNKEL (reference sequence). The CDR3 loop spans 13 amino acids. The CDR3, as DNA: TGTGCCAGCAGCCAAGTCAATAACTACGAGCAGTACTTC. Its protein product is CASSQVNNYEQYF.

The CDR3 reads CASSLGSSLYEQYF. DNA of the CDR3: TGTGCCAGCAGCTTAGGCAGCAGCCTCTACGAGCAGTACTTC. The rearrangement joins TRBV7-9 to TRBJ2-7; D is unresolved. Trimming shortened V by 1 base and J by 3 bases, and 10 bases separated the two germline ends. The CDR3 contains 14 residues. Germline assignment: CDR1 SEHNR and CDR2 FQNEAQ (reference sequence).

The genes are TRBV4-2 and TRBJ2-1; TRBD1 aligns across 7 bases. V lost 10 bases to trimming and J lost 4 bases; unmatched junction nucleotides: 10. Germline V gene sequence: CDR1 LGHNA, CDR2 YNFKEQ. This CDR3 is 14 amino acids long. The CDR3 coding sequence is TGTGCCACCCAGGGGGACAGTACGTACAATGAGCAGTTCTTC. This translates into CATQGDSTYNEQFF.

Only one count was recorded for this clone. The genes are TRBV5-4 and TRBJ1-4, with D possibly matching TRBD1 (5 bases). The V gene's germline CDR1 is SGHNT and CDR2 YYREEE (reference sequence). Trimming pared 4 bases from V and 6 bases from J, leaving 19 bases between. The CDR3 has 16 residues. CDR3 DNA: TGTGCCAGCAGCCCGTTTGTCCGGGGAGGGGATGAAAAACTGTTTTTT. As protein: CASSPFVRGGDEKLFF.

The CDR3 loop reads CASSLTGGGYTF. Here the CDR3 DNA reads TGTGCCAGCAGTTTAACAGGGGGAGGCTACACCTTC. The chain is built from TRBV27 and TRBJ1-2, with 8 bases fitting TRBD1. This CDR3 is 12 amino acids long. V lost 2 bases and J lost 8; bases outside the gene matches: 1. Germline values: CDR1 MNHEY, CDR2 SMNVEV (reference sequence).

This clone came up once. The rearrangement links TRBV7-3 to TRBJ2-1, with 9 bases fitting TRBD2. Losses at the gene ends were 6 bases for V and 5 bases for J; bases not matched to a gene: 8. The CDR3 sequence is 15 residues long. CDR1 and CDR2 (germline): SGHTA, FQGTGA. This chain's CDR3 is CASRLQLAGDNEQFF. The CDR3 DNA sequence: TGTGCCAGCAGGCTCCAATTAGCGGGAGACAATGAGCAGTTCTTC. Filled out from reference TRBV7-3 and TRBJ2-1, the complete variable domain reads GAGVSQTPSNKVTEKGKYVELRCDPISGHTALYWYRQSLGQGPEFLIYFQGTGAADDSGLPNDRFFAVRPEGSVSTLKIQRTERGDSAVYLCASRLQLAGDNEQFFGPGTRLTVL.

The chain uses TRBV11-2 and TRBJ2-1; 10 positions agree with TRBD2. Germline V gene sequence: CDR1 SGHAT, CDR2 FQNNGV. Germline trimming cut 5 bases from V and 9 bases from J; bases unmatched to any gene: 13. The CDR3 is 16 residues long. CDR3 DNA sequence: TGTGCCAGCAGCCCGACTAGCGGGCCGGGCCGGGCTGAGCAGTTCTTC. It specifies CASSPTSGPGRAEQFF.

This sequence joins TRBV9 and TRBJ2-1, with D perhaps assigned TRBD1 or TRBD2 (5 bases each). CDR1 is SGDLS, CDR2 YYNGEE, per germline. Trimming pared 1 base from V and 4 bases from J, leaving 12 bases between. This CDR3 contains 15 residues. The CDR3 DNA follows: TGTGCCAGCAGCGTAAAAGGGGACCTATACAATGAGCAGTTCTTC. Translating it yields CASSVKGDLYNEQFF.

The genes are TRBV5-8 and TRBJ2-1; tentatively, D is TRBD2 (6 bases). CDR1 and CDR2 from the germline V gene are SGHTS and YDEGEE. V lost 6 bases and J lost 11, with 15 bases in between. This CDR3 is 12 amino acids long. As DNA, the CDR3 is TGTGCCAGCACCGGGGGTGGGACTCAGCAGTTCTTC. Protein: CASTGGGTQQFF.

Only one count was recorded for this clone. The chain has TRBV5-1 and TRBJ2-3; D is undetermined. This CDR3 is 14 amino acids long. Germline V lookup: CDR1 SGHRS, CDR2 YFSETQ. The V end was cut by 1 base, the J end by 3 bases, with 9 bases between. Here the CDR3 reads CASSLSSSTDTQYF. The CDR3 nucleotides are TGCGCCAGCAGCTTGAGCAGCTCGACAGATACGCAGTATTTT.

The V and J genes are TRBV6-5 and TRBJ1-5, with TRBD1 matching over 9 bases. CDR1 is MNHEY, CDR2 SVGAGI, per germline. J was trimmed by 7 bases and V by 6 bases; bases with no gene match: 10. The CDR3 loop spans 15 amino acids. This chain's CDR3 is CASSDTGTGRQPQHF. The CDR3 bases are TGTGCCAGCAGCGACACTGGGACAGGGAGGCAGCCCCAGCATTTT.

For the CDR3, the DNA is TGTGCCAGCAGCTTAGGTCTGGGGGGCTCCTACAATGAGCAGTTCTTC. Encoded protein: CASSLGLGGSYNEQFF. This sequence joins TRBV11-3 and TRBJ2-1; a weak D match, TRBD2 (6 bases). This CDR3 is 16 amino acids long. V gave up 1 base and J gave up 0 bases, with 10 bases separating them. Germline CDR1 reads SGHNT; CDR2 reads YENEEA.

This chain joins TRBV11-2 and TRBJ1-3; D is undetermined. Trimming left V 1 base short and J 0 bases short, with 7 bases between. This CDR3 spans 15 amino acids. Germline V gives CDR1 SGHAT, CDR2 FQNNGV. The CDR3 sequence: CASSLVPISGNTIYF. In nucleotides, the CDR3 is TGTGCCAGCAGCTTAGTTCCGATCTCTGGAAACACCATATATTTT.

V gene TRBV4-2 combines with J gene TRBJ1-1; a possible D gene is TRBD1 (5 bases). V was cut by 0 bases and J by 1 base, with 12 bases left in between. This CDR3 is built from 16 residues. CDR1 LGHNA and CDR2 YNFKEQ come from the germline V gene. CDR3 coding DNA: TGTGCCAGCAGCCAAGAAAAGACAGCCCAGAACACTGAAGCTTTCTTT. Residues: CASSQEKTAQNTEAFF.

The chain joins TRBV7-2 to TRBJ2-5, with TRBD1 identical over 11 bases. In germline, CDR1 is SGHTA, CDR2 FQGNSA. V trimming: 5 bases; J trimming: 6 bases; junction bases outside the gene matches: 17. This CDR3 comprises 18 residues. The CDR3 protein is CASSLPGTGTGGSKTQYF. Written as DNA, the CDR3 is TGTGCCAGCAGCCTTCCTGGGACCGGGACAGGGGGTTCGAAGACCCAGTACTTC.

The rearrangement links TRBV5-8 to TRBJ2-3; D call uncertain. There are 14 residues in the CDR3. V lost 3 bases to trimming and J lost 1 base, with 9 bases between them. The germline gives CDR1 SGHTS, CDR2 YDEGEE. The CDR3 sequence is CASSSWARTDTQYF. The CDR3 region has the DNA TGTGCCAGCAGCTCCTGGGCCCGCACAGATACGCAGTATTTT.

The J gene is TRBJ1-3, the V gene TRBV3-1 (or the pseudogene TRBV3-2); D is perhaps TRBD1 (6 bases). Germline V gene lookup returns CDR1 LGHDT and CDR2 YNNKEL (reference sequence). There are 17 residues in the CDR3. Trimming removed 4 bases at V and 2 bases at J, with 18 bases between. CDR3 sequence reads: CASSPTLIQGTGNTIYF. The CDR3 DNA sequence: TGTGCCAGCAGCCCCACGCTAATTCAGGGGACTGGAAACACCATATATTTT.